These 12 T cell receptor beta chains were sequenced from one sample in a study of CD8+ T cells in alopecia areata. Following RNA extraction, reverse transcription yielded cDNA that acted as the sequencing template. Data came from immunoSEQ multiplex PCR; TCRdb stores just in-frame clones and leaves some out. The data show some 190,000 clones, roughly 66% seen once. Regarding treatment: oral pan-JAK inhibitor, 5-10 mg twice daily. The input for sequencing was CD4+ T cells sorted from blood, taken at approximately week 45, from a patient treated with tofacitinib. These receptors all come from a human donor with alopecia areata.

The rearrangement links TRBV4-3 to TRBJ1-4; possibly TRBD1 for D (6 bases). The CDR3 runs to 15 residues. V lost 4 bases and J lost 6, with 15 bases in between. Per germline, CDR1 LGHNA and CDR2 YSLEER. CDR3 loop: CASSLSAGVDEKLFF. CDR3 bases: TGCGCCAGCAGCCTATCGGCAGGGGTTGATGAAAAACTGTTTTTT.

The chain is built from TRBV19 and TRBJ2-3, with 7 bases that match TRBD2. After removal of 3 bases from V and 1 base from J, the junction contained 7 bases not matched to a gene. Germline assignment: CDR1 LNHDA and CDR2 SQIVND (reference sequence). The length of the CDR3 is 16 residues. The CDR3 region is CASSIDRDYRTDTQYF. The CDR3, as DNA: TGTGCCAGTAGTATCGACCGGGACTACCGCACAGATACGCAGTATTTT.

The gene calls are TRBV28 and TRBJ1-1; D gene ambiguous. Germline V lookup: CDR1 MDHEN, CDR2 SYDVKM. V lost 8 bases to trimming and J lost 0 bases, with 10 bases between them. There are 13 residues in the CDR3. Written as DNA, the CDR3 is TGTGCCAGCCTGGACGGAATGAACACTGAAGCTTTCTTT. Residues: CASLDGMNTEAFF. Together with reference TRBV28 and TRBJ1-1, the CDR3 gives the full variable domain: DVKVTQSSRYLVKRTGEKVFLECVQDMDHENMFWYRQDPGLGLRLIYFSYDVKMKEKGDIPEGYSVSREKKERFSLILESASTNQTSMYLCASLDGMNTEAFFGQGTRLTVV.

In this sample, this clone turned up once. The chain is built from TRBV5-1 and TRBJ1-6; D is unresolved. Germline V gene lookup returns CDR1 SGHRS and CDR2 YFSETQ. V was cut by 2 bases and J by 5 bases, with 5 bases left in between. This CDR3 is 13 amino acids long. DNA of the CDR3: TGCGCCAGCAGCTTTGATCATAATTCACCCCTCCACTTT. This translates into CASSFDHNSPLHF.

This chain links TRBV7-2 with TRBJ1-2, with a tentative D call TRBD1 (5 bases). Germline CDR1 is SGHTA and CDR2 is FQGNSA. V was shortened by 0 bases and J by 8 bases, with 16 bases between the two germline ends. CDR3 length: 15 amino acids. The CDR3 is CASSLAGGATGGYTF. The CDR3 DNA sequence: TGTGCCAGCAGCTTAGCTGGAGGGGCTACAGGCGGCTACACCTTC.

CDR3 sequence reads: CASSVRPGSGNTIYF. The CDR3 DNA reads as TGTGCCAGCAGCGTCAGGCCGGGCTCTGGAAACACCATATATTTT. The chain has TRBV9 and TRBJ1-3; D gene uncertain. Germline assignment: CDR1 SGDLS and CDR2 YYNGEE. This CDR3 is 15 amino acids long. Between the trimmed V and J ends, which lost 2 bases and 0 bases, there was a span of 9 bases.

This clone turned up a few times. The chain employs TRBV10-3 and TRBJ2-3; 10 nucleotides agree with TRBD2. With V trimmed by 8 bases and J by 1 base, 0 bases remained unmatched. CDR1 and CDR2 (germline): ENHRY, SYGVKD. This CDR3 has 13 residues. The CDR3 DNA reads TGTGCCATCGGGACTAGCGGCACAGATACGCAGTATTTT. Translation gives CAIGTSGTDTQYF.

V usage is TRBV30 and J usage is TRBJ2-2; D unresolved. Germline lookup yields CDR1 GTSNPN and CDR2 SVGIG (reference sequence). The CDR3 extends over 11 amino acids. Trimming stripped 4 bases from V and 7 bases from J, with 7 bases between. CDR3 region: CAWKFLGELFF. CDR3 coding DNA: TGTGCCTGGAAATTCCTCGGGGAGCTGTTTTTT.

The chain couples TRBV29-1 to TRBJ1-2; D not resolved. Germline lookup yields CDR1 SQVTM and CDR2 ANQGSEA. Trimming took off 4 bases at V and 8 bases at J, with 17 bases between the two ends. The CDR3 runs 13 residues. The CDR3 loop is CSVGGRTHEGYTF. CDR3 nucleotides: TGCAGCGTTGGGGGTCGGACGCATGAGGGCTACACCTTC.

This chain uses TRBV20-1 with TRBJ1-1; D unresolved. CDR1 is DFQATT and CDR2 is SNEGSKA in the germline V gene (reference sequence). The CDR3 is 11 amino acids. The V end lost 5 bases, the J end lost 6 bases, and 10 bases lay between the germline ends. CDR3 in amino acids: CSAFGVPEAFF. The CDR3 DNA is TGCAGTGCTTTCGGTGTCCCTGAAGCTTTCTTT.

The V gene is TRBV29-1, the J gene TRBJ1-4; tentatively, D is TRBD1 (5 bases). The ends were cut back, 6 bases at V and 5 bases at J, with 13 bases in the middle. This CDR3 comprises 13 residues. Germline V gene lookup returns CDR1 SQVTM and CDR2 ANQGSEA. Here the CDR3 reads CSVKGRANEKLFF. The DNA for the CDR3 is TGCAGCGTCAAGGGGCGGGCAAATGAAAAACTGTTTTTT.

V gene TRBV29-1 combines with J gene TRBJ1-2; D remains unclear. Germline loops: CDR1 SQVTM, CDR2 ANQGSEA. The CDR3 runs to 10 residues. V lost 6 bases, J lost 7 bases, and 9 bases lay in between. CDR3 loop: CSVGDRGYTF. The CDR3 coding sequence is TGCAGCGTCGGAGATCGTGGCTACACCTTC.